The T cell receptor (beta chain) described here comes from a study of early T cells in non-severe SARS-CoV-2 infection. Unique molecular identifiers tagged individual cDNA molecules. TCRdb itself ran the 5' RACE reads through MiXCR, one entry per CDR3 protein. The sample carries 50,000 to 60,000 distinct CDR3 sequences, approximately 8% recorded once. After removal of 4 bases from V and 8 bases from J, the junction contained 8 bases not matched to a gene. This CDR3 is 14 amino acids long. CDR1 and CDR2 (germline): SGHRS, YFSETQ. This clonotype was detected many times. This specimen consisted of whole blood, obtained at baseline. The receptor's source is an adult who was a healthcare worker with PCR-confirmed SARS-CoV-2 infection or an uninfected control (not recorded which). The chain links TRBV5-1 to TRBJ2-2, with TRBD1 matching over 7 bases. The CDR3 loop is CASSTRQGTGELFF. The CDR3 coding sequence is TGCGCCAGCAGCACACGACAGGGTACGGGGGAGCTGTTTTTT.